This T cell receptor beta chain stems from a study of cytomegalovirus exposure and HLA in healthy donors. On the study more broadly: Genotyping of some 390 donors showed that around 86% belonged to the Caucasian-associated ancestry cluster. Study results and limitations: V segments that were indistinguishable, TRBV6-2 and TRBV6-3 among them, were omitted from analysis. Immune exposure information available was restricted to CMV serostatus. With high specificity and sensitivity, the classifier reportedly diagnosed cytomegalovirus status.

PCR primers comprised 60 Vbeta and 13 Jbeta primers. TCRdb's copy holds only in-frame clones and misses some; the assay was immunoSEQ multiplex PCR. The sample contains fewer than 150,000 clones, more than 80% of which appear only once. The CDR3 is 16 residues long. V lost 4 bases and J lost 0; bases outside the gene matches: 4. Germline CDR1 and CDR2: SGHDT and YYEEEE. Comments on this clone: As yet, its antigen is unknown.

The sample taken for sequencing was PBMCs. The chain uses TRBV5-6 and TRBJ2-1; TRBD2 aligns across 10 bases. The TCR was taken from a woman between 25 and 40 years old in good health and CMV-seropositive. CDR3 amino acids: CASSPWTSGSYNEQFF. In nucleotides, the CDR3 is TGTGCCAGCAGCCCCTGGACTAGCGGCTCCTACAATGAGCAGTTCTTC.